One sample yielded the 3 T cell receptor beta chains listed below, sequenced in a study of beta chain features in type 1 diabetes. Antigens for these TCRs are unknown. Notes on the study in general: Shorter TCRB CDR3s, moderately but significantly so, were found in Type 1 diabetes patients in all four CD4+ subsets.

Since all of the isolated RNA was reverse transcribed, expressed TCRB transcripts were what got sequenced. Clones were sequenced by immunoSEQ multiplex PCR, and TCRdb holds only the in-frame ones, with some missing. This table holds 600,000 to 750,000 clones, roughly an eighth found once. The sample taken for sequencing was naive CD4+ T cells from blood. These receptors came from a man aged 25 to 40 with type 1 diabetes.

The chain recombines TRBV29-1 with TRBJ2-3, with D perhaps being TRBD1 or TRBD2 (5 bases each). This CDR3 has 14 amino acids. Per the germline V gene, CDR1 is SQVTM and CDR2 is ANQGSEA. V lost 5 bases, J lost 0 bases, and 12 bases lay in between. The CDR3 DNA reads TGCAGCGTTCGAGGGGCCCCCAGCACAGATACGCAGTATTTT. This gives the protein CSVRGAPSTDTQYF.

This clone was seen only a few times. V gene TRBV2 combines with J gene TRBJ1-5; the D is unclear. Trimming pared 2 bases from V and 2 bases from J, leaving 7 bases between. The CDR3 loop spans 14 amino acids. Germline CDR1 and CDR2: SNHLY and FYNNEI. CDR3 coding DNA: TGTGCCAGCAGTGAAAGCGAGGGCAATCAGCCCCAGCATTTT. As protein: CASSESEGNQPQHF.

This clone was picked up a small number of times. This chain joins TRBV5-6 and TRBJ2-6; D possibly corresponds to TRBD1 (5 bases). Germline CDR1 and CDR2: SGHDT and YYEEEE. This CDR3 comprises 16 residues. Trimming removed 2 bases from V and 3 bases from J, with 12 bases in between. In nucleotides, the CDR3 is TGTGCCAGCAGCTTAGGTGGGGCAGGTGGGGCCAACGTCCTGACTTTC. Translation: CASSLGGAGGANVLTF.